The 25 T cell receptor beta chains listed next were all sequenced from one sample in a study of blood T cell repertoires in COVID-19. Clones were sequenced by immunoSEQ multiplex PCR, and TCRdb holds only the in-frame ones, with some missing. The sample contains about 100,000 clones, around four fifths of which appear only once. The sample consisted of peripheral blood. The receptors stem from a woman aged 70 to 79 with acute or convalescent COVID-19.

The rearrangement uses TRBV24-1 and TRBJ1-1, with 7 bases identical to TRBD1. CDR1 is KGHDR, CDR2 SFDVKD, per germline. The CDR3 covers 13 residues. The V and J ends lost 7 bases and 3 bases, in that order; junction bases with no gene match: 4. CDR3: CATSLGGHTEAFF. The DNA of the CDR3 is TGTGCCACCAGCCTAGGGGGCCACACTGAAGCTTTCTTT.

The chain is built from TRBV6-5 and TRBJ1-5, with D perhaps TRBD1 (6 bases). CDR3 length equals 13 residues. V was cut by 6 bases and J by 5 bases, with 11 bases left in between. The germline V gene has CDR1 MNHEY and CDR2 SVGAGI. The CDR3 DNA reads as TGTGCCAGCAGAAACAGGGTACATCAGCCCCAGCATTTT. This gives the protein CASRNRVHQPQHF.

Many counts were recorded for this clone. The chain couples TRBV7-6 to TRBJ2-1, with 9 positions matching TRBD2. Germline V gives CDR1 SGHVS, CDR2 FNYEAQ. Trimming at V came to 5 bases and at J to 0 bases, leaving 2 bases not matched to a gene. This CDR3 spans 15 amino acids. The CDR3 region is CASSRAGGSYNEQFF. The CDR3 nucleotides read TGTGCCAGCAGCCGAGCGGGGGGCTCCTACAATGAGCAGTTCTTC.

Here the CDR3 reads CAISDPMAPTEKLFF. CDR3 nucleotide sequence: TGTGCCATCAGTGATCCGATGGCCCCCACTGAAAAACTGTTTTTT. This rearrangement joins TRBV10-3 to TRBJ1-4, with unresolved D. V was pared by 3 bases and J by 7 bases, with 15 bases between. CDR3 length equals 15 residues. Germline CDR1 reads ENHRY; CDR2 reads SYGVKD.

The J gene is TRBJ2-5, the V gene TRBV28, with 7 bases identical to TRBD2. Germline V gene data show CDR1 as MDHEN and CDR2 as SYDVKM. V trimming: 7 bases; J trimming: 7 bases; junction bases outside the gene matches: 15. This CDR3 is 15 amino acids long. In DNA, the CDR3 is TGTGCCAGCACTACAAGGGGACTAACGATGGCGACCCAGTACTTC. Its translation: CASTTRGLTMATQYF.

Details on this clone: The junction differs from germline at one of its ends, possibly a read error. The chain carries TRBV19 and TRBJ2-5; the D gene is possibly TRBD2 (7 bases). There are 15 residues in the CDR3. Germline values: CDR1 LNHDA, CDR2 SQIVND (reference sequence). The CDR3 DNA reads as TGTGCCAGTAGTATAAGTGGGGGGGCCCAAGGGACCCAGTACTTC. Translation gives CASSISGGAQGTQYF.

This chain uses TRBV2 with TRBJ1-1; D gene ambiguous. Trimming pared 6 bases from V and 1 base from J, leaving 15 bases between. The CDR3 extends over 15 amino acids. CDR1 and CDR2 (germline): SNHLY, FYNNEI. The DNA for the CDR3 is TGTGCCAGCAGACCCGGACGGGCGGGGAACACTGAAGCTTTCTTT. Protein sequence: CASRPGRAGNTEAFF.

The chain has TRBV5-5 and TRBJ1-3; TRBD1 aligns across 8 bases. The germline V gene has CDR1 SGHKS and CDR2 YYEKEE (reference sequence). J gave up 2 bases and V 7 bases, and 11 bases lay outside the gene matches. This CDR3 comprises 16 residues. The CDR3 protein is CASAIQTGGPGNTIYF. CDR3 sequence (DNA): TGTGCCAGCGCAATCCAAACAGGGGGGCCTGGAAACACCATATATTTT.

The rearrangement joins TRBV9 to TRBJ2-6; a possible D gene is TRBD2 (6 bases). Germline CDR1 and CDR2: SGDLS and YYNGEE. This CDR3 has 18 amino acids. V lost 3 bases and J lost 0, with 16 bases in between. CDR3: CASSGRLQGGSGANVLTF. The DNA of the CDR3 is TGTGCCAGCAGCGGACGGCTTCAGGGAGGCTCTGGGGCCAACGTCCTGACTTTC.

V usage is TRBV19 and J usage is TRBJ1-1, with D hard to call. Germline-derived CDR1 and CDR2 are LNHDA and SQIVND (reference sequence). The CDR3 length is 15 residues. V was clipped by 5 bases and J by 2 bases, with 15 bases between them. CDR3 coding DNA: TGTGCCAGTAGTTCACCTTTTAGAGGTAACACTGAAGCTTTCTTT. Protein: CASSSPFRGNTEAFF.

The chain uses TRBV6-2 or TRBV6-3 and TRBJ2-1, with 10 bases lining up with TRBD2. The germline V gene has CDR1 MNHEY and CDR2 SVGEGT. The junction had 4 bases not matched to a gene; V was cut back by 4 bases and J by 10 bases. The CDR3 sequence is 13 residues long. The CDR3 nucleotides are TGTGCCAGCAGTTTCAGCGGGGGGGCCGAGCAGTTCTTC. Translation gives CASSFSGGAEQFF.

Only one count was recorded for this clone. The CDR3 loop reads CASSRMQGMRVTDTQYF. CDR3 DNA sequence: TGTGCCAGCAGCCGAATGCAGGGGATGCGTGTCACAGATACGCAGTATTTT. The chain uses TRBV14 and TRBJ2-3; D may be TRBD1 (6 bases). The CDR3 sequence is 17 residues long. Germline V lookup: CDR1 SGHDN, CDR2 FVKESK. V gave up 4 bases and J gave up 2 bases, with 19 bases separating them. The entire variable domain, with the rest obtained from reference TRBV14 and TRBJ2-3, is as follows: EAGVTQFPSHSVIEKGQTVTLRCDPISGHDNLYWYRRVMGKEIKFLLHFVKESKQDESGMPNNRFLAERTGGTYSTLKVQPAELEDSGVYFCASSRMQGMRVTDTQYFGPGTRLTVL.

The CDR3 sequence: CASSPGTGIVHEQYF. Here the CDR3 DNA reads TGTGCCAGCAGCCCCGGGACAGGGATAGTCCACGAGCAGTACTTC. The chain employs TRBV7-6 and TRBJ2-7; 9 bases line up with TRBD1. With V trimmed by 5 bases and J by 5 bases, 10 bases remained unmatched. The CDR3 runs to 15 residues. Germline CDR1 reads SGHVS; CDR2 reads FNYEAQ. Full variable domain (remainder filled in from reference TRBV7-6 and TRBJ2-7): GAGVSQSPRYKVTKRGQDVALRCDPISGHVSLYWYRQALGQGPEFLTYFNYEAQQDKSGLPNDRFSAERPEGSISTLTIQRTEQRDSAMYRCASSPGTGIVHEQYFGPGTRLTVT.

The table lists this clone with a count of one. The V gene is TRBV7-2, the J gene TRBJ2-6; perhaps TRBD1 as D (5 bases). This CDR3 contains 15 residues. The V and J ends lost 2 bases and 3 bases respectively, with 8 bases between them. In germline, CDR1 is SGHTA, CDR2 FQGNSA. This CDR3 reads CASSLQGGGANVLTF. Written as DNA, the CDR3 is TGTGCCAGCAGCTTACAGGGCGGTGGGGCCAACGTCCTGACTTTC. Filled out from reference TRBV7-2 and TRBJ2-6, the complete variable domain reads GAGVSQSPSNKVTEKGKDVELRCDPISGHTALYWYRQSLGQGLEFLIYFQGNSAPDKSGLPSDRFSAERTGGSVSTLTIQRTQQEDSAVYLCASSLQGGGANVLTFGAGSRLTVL.

J is TRBJ2-6 and V is TRBV5-6; the D gene is possibly TRBD2 (5 bases). Germline V gives CDR1 SGHDT, CDR2 YYEEEE. The CDR3 covers 16 residues. Trimming left V 0 bases short and J 3 bases short, with 10 bases between. This CDR3 is CASSLVAGNGANVLTF. CDR3 nucleotide sequence: TGTGCCAGCAGCTTGGTTGCGGGCAATGGGGCCAACGTCCTGACTTTC.

This chain links TRBV4-1 with TRBJ2-2; maybe TRBD2 (5 bases). Germline values: CDR1 MGHRA, CDR2 YSYEKL. With 0 bases removed from V and 10 bases from J, the gap between germline ends came to 12 bases. CDR3 size: 14 residues. The CDR3: CASSQEVPLAELFF. In DNA form, the CDR3 reads TGCGCCAGCAGCCAAGAGGTGCCGCTAGCGGAGCTGTTTTTT.

This sequence joins TRBV30 and TRBJ2-1; 7 nucleotides agree with TRBD2. This CDR3 has 10 residues. V lost 5 bases to trimming and J lost 8 bases; unmatched junction nucleotides: 0. Germline V gene lookup returns CDR1 GTSNPN and CDR2 SVGIG (reference sequence). This CDR3 reads CAWAGDEQFF. The CDR3 coding sequence is TGTGCCTGGGCGGGGGATGAGCAGTTCTTC.

This chain connects TRBV4-2 to TRBJ1-4; 7 bases are a match to TRBD1. Germline V gives CDR1 LGHNA, CDR2 YNFKEQ. The V and J ends lost 1 base and 4 bases, in that order; junction bases with no gene match: 6. This CDR3 contains 16 residues. CDR3 DNA: TGTGCCAGCAGCCAAGGGTCGGGACAGCATAATGAAAAACTGTTTTTT. As protein: CASSQGSGQHNEKLFF.

V usage is TRBV14 and J usage is TRBJ2-7; 11 bases match TRBD2. The CDR3 runs 16 residues. Germline assignment: CDR1 SGHDN and CDR2 FVKESK. With V trimmed by 3 bases and J by 2 bases, 6 bases remained unmatched. The CDR3 DNA reads TGTGCCAGCAGCCAGACCGGGACTAGCGGTACCTACGAGCAGTACTTC. It is translated as CASSQTGTSGTYEQYF.

In this sample, this clone turned up a few times. CDR3 region: CASSSTGQGDNSPLHF. As DNA, the CDR3 is TGCGCCAGCAGCTCCACGGGACAGGGGGATAATTCACCCCTCCACTTT. The chain is built from TRBV5-1 and TRBJ1-6, with 11 nucleotides matching TRBD1. The CDR3 extends over 16 amino acids. The ends lost 3 bases at V and 5 bases at J; junction bases unmatched: 4. Germline V lookup: CDR1 SGHRS, CDR2 YFSETQ. Supplemented by reference TRBV5-1 and TRBJ1-6, the full variable domain reads KAGVTQTPRYLIKTRGQQVTLSCSPISGHRSVSWYQQTPGQGLQFLFEYFSETQRNKGNFPGRFSGRQFSNSRSEMNVSTLELGDSALYLCASSSTGQGDNSPLHFGNGTRLTVT.

The V gene is TRBV2, the J gene TRBJ1-4, with 7 positions matching TRBD1. Germline CDR1 reads SNHLY; CDR2 reads FYNNEI. V lost 8 bases, J lost 7 bases, and 10 bases stayed unmatched. CDR3 length equals 14 residues. The CDR3: CASEGGRGTEKLFF. In DNA, the CDR3 is TGTGCCAGCGAGGGAGGCAGGGGGACTGAAAAACTGTTTTTT.

This sequence joins TRBV5-1 and TRBJ1-1; weak D call: TRBD1 (5 bases). Trimming removed 0 bases at V and 5 bases at J, with 14 bases between. From germline, CDR1 is SGHRS and CDR2 YFSETQ. The CDR3 sequence is 15 residues long. As DNA, the CDR3 is TGCGCCAGCAGCTTGGCCCCGGGGGGTGGGACTGAAGCTTTCTTT. It is translated as CASSLAPGGGTEAFF. Filled out from reference TRBV5-1 and TRBJ1-1, the complete variable domain reads KAGVTQTPRYLIKTRGQQVTLSCSPISGHRSVSWYQQTPGQGLQFLFEYFSETQRNKGNFPGRFSGRQFSNSRSEMNVSTLELGDSALYLCASSLAPGGGTEAFFGQGTRLTVV.

The V and J genes are TRBV28 and TRBJ2-3; D is undetermined. Germline CDR1 and CDR2: MDHEN and SYDVKM. CDR3 length equals 15 residues. Trimming shortened V by 5 bases and J by 1 base, and 13 bases separated the two germline ends. CDR3 DNA: TGTGCCAGCAGTCACAGTCCTTCCGGCACAGATACGCAGTATTTT. It translates to CASSHSPSGTDTQYF.

This chain uses TRBV11-3 with TRBJ2-2, with no clear D. Trimming pared 1 base from V and 5 bases from J, leaving 8 bases between. CDR3 length: 14 residues. Per germline, CDR1 SGHNT and CDR2 YENEEA. The CDR3 DNA follows: TGTGCCAGCAGCTTAGTATCCTCTACCGGGGAGCTGTTTTTT. Translated: CASSLVSSTGELFF.

This chain connects TRBV5-1 to TRBJ1-1, with 7 bases that match TRBD1. From germline, CDR1 is SGHRS and CDR2 YFSETQ. This CDR3 spans 16 amino acids. J gave up 0 bases and V 5 bases, and 10 bases lay outside the gene matches. The CDR3 sequence: CASRPLGTEMNTEAFF. The CDR3 DNA follows: TGCGCCAGCAGGCCACTCGGGACAGAGATGAACACTGAAGCTTTCTTT.